Each of the 32 T cell receptor beta chains below was sequenced from the same sample in a study of blood T cell repertoires in COVID-19. The protocol was immunoSEQ multiplex PCR, while the TCRdb copy is restricted to in-frame clones and leaves out a portion. The table has around 100,000 clones, around 90% seen once. The specimen sequenced was peripheral blood. The source of these receptors is a man in his sixties with COVID-19, enrolled during active disease.

This clone was recorded only once. The rearrangement joins TRBV5-1 to TRBJ1-1, with TRBD1 identical over 11 bases. The J segment lost 7 bases and the V segment lost 0 bases, leaving 8 bases of the junction unmatched. Germline loops: CDR1 SGHRS, CDR2 YFSETQ. This CDR3 contains 16 residues. CDR3 coding DNA: TGCGCCAGCAGCTTGGCCGCGGACAGGGGGCTTAGTGAAGCTTTCTTT. It encodes CASSLAADRGLSEAFF. Full variable domain (missing parts from reference TRBV5-1 and TRBJ1-1): KAGVTQTPRYLIKTRGQQVTLSCSPISGHRSVSWYQQTPGQGLQFLFEYFSETQRNKGNFPGRFSGRQFSNSRSEMNVSTLELGDSALYLCASSLAADRGLSEAFFGQGTRLTVV.

The rearrangement links TRBV13 to TRBJ2-7, with TRBD1 matching over 9 bases. Losses at the gene ends were 10 bases for V and 7 bases for J; bases not matched to a gene: 11. The germline CDR1 and CDR2 sequences are PRHDT and FYEKMQ (reference sequence). This CDR3 comprises 13 residues. In nucleotides, the CDR3 is TGTGCCACAAGCCGGGCGGACAGGGGTGAGCAGTACTTC. Translated: CATSRADRGEQYF.

This clone turned up a few times. The chain is built from TRBV6-6 and TRBJ1-6, with D maybe TRBD1 (5 bases). This CDR3 contains 13 residues. The germline V gene encodes CDR1 MNHNY and CDR2 SVGAGI (reference sequence). Trimming took 6 bases from V and 12 from J, leaving 15 bases between them. CDR3 in DNA: TGTGCCAGCAGCCTACCCAGCGGGGGACCCCTCCACTTT. It translates to CASSLPSGGPLHF.

J is TRBJ2-2 and V is TRBV11-3, with 11 bases aligning to TRBD2. CDR1 is SGHNT, CDR2 YENEEA, per germline. This CDR3 is built from 16 residues. V was pared by 5 bases and J by 2 bases, with 4 bases of the junction left unmatched. The CDR3 spells CASSATSGSNTGELFF. The CDR3 nucleotides are TGTGCCAGCAGCGCCACTAGCGGGAGTAACACCGGGGAGCTGTTTTTT.

This clone was counted a single time. The rearrangement links TRBV2 to TRBJ1-1; no clear D gene. CDR1 and CDR2 (germline): SNHLY, FYNNEI. The CDR3 extends over 13 amino acids. V lost 8 bases to trimming and J lost 3 bases, with 13 bases between them. The CDR3 reads CASLREIDTEAFF. The CDR3 region has the DNA TGTGCCAGCTTGCGAGAGATCGACACTGAAGCTTTCTTT.

V gene TRBV9 combines with J gene TRBJ2-1; D gene uncertain. The CDR3 covers 12 residues. Between the trimmed V and J ends, which lost 4 bases and 6 bases, there was a span of 8 bases. Per the germline V gene, CDR1 is SGDLS and CDR2 is YYNGEE. The CDR3 sequence: CASSLRLNEQFF. CDR3 DNA: TGTGCCAGCAGCCTGCGCCTCAATGAGCAGTTCTTC. Full variable domain (rest looked up from reference TRBV9 and TRBJ2-1): DSGVTQTPKHLITATGQRVTLRCSPRSGDLSVYWYQQSLDQGLQFLIQYYNGEERAKGNILERFSAQQFPDLHSELNLSSLELGDSALYFCASSLRLNEQFFGPGTRLTVL.

This chain links TRBV5-1 with TRBJ2-1; no firm D call. The CDR3 spans 14 residues. CDR1 is SGHRS, CDR2 YFSETQ, per germline. Trimming shortened V by 3 bases and J by 7 bases, and 14 bases separated the two germline ends. CDR3 loop: CASSSSVPRNEQFF. CDR3 bases: TGCGCCAGCAGCTCGTCGGTCCCACGGAATGAGCAGTTCTTC.

This clone was seen only a few times. This CDR3 is also generated by other DNA sequences in the sample. The chain has TRBV10-3 and TRBJ2-7, with 10 bases aligning to TRBD1. CDR1 and CDR2 (germline): ENHRY, SYGVKD. V dropped 0 bases and J dropped 5; count of bases not matched to a gene: 4. The CDR3 is 15 amino acids. CDR3 coding DNA: TGTGCCATCAGTGAGTCGGGGGACAGGGGCCACGAGCAGTACTTC. Translated, it gives CAISESGDRGHEQYF.

V and J are TRBV12-3 or TRBV12-4 and TRBJ1-2, with TRBD1 identical over 8 bases. This CDR3 has 12 residues. V shed 5 bases and J 10 bases; nucleotides not matched to a gene: 6. As DNA, the CDR3 is TGTGCCAGCAGTATGGACAGGGCAGACTACACCTTC. Translated: CASSMDRADYTF.

The CDR3 protein is CASSVTGTGIPYGYTF. The CDR3 DNA is TGTGCCAGCAGTGTCACCGGGACAGGGATTCCGTATGGCTACACCTTC. V usage is TRBV2 and J usage is TRBJ1-2; TRBD1 agrees at 9 bases. Germline V gene data show CDR1 as SNHLY and CDR2 as FYNNEI. The CDR3 is 16 residues long. After removal of 4 bases from V and 5 bases from J, the junction contained 11 bases not matched to a gene.

The rearrangement uses TRBV20-1 and TRBJ2-1; 11 bases are shared with TRBD2. V shed 3 bases and J 7 bases; nucleotides not matched to a gene: 8. Germline CDR1 is DFQATT and CDR2 is SNEGSKA (reference sequence). This CDR3 comprises 15 residues. As DNA, the CDR3 is TGCAGTGCTAGTCACCTAGCGGGAGGAGGGAATGAGCAGTTCTTC. It translates to CSASHLAGGGNEQFF.

The J gene is TRBJ1-2, the V gene TRBV6-6, with unresolved D. V was cut by 0 bases and J by 8 bases, with 10 bases left in between. Germline CDR1 reads MNHNY; CDR2 reads SVGAGI (reference sequence). The CDR3 runs to 13 residues. The CDR3 region has the DNA TGTGCCAGCAGTTACTCGACTTCGGAGGGCTACACCTTC. It yields the protein CASSYSTSEGYTF.

This clone was picked up one time. This chain joins TRBV7-2 and TRBJ2-5, with 10 bases that match TRBD2. Germline V gene data show CDR1 as SGHTA and CDR2 as FQGNSA. V dropped 5 bases and J dropped 0; count of bases not matched to a gene: 6. The CDR3 totals 16 residues. DNA for the CDR3: TGTGCCAGCAGCGCAGCGGGGGGGGTTAACCAAGAGACCCAGTACTTC. Translating gives CASSAAGGVNQETQYF.

The V gene is TRBV5-6, the J gene TRBJ1-1, with D possibly matching TRBD1 (5 bases). This CDR3 is built from 13 residues. Looked up from germline, CDR1 is SGHDT and CDR2 is YYEEEE. The V end lost 6 bases, the J end lost 5 bases, and 14 bases lay between the germline ends. CDR3: CASTLFQGTEAFF. The CDR3 DNA sequence: TGTGCCAGCACTCTGTTCCAGGGTACTGAAGCTTTCTTT.

The chain recombines TRBV19 with TRBJ2-4; 7 bases match TRBD1. The CDR3 loop spans 15 amino acids. Losses at the gene ends were 4 bases for V and 0 bases for J; bases not matched to a gene: 3. The V gene's germline CDR1 is LNHDA and CDR2 SQIVND (reference sequence). CDR3 coding DNA: TGTGCCAGTAGTACACAGGGGATAGCCAAAAACATTCAGTACTTC. It specifies CASSTQGIAKNIQYF.

This clone was found many times. J is TRBJ1-6 and V is TRBV7-9, with D tentatively TRBD1 (6 bases). This CDR3 has 15 amino acids. V was cut by 4 bases and J by 7 bases, with 14 bases left in between. CDR1 is SEHNR, CDR2 FQNEAQ, per germline (reference sequence). CDR3 in DNA: TGTGCCAGCAGCTCCGAGGACAGCCCAAATTCACCCCTCCACTTT. Residues: CASSSEDSPNSPLHF.

The rearrangement joins TRBV5-5 to TRBJ2-1, with 14 bases aligning to TRBD2. The CDR3 loop spans 17 amino acids. Germline loops: CDR1 SGHKS, CDR2 YYEKEE (reference sequence). J gave up 9 bases and V 4 bases, and 12 bases lay outside the gene matches. The CDR3 sequence is CASSNHGTSGRGGEQFF. The DNA for the CDR3 is TGTGCCAGCAGCAACCATGGGACTAGCGGGAGAGGAGGTGAGCAGTTCTTC.

This chain uses TRBV30 with TRBJ2-1; 9 nucleotides align to TRBD2. The CDR3 is 17 amino acids. Germline CDR1 is GTSNPN and CDR2 is SVGIG (reference sequence). Losses at the gene ends were 3 bases for V and 8 bases for J; bases not matched to a gene: 17. The CDR3 DNA reads as TGTGCCTGGAGACAGAGGGGTAGCGGGAGCCTTTGGTATGAGCAGTTCTTC. Its translation is CAWRQRGSGSLWYEQFF. The whole variable domain, filled in from reference TRBV30 and TRBJ2-1, reads SQTIHQWPATLVQPVGSPLSLECTVEGTSNPNLYWYRQAAGRGLQLLFYSVGIGQISSEVPQNLSASRPQDRQFILSSKKLLLSDSGFYLCAWRQRGSGSLWYEQFFGPGTRLTVL.

Only one count was recorded for this clone. The rearrangement joins TRBV20-1 to TRBJ2-7; 10 bases are shared with TRBD1. Germline-derived CDR1 and CDR2 are DFQATT and SNEGSKA (reference sequence). This CDR3 spans 14 amino acids. V shed 3 bases and J 2 bases; nucleotides not matched to a gene: 4. CDR3 sequence: CSASAGTGAYEQYF. The CDR3 DNA follows: TGCAGTGCTAGTGCCGGGACAGGGGCCTACGAGCAGTACTTC.

The rearrangement links TRBV24-1 to TRBJ2-1; the match to TRBD1 covers 8 bases. V was pared by 9 bases and J by 5 bases, with 2 bases of the junction left unmatched. The CDR3 is 12 residues long. Germline-derived CDR1 and CDR2 are KGHDR and SFDVKD. The CDR3 DNA follows: TGTGCCACCGACAGGGGAGACAATGAGCAGTTCTTC. Residues: CATDRGDNEQFF.

Written as DNA, the CDR3 is TGTGCCATCTCTCATGGGGGACAGGGCGACCACGAGCAGTACTTC. Translated, it gives CAISHGGQGDHEQYF. The chain links TRBV19 to TRBJ2-7; TRBD1 matches 9 bases. Germline V gives CDR1 LNHDA, CDR2 SQIVND (reference sequence). CDR3 length equals 15 residues. V shed 10 bases and J 5 bases; nucleotides not matched to a gene: 15.

This sequence joins TRBV11-2 and TRBJ1-1, with 8 bases fitting TRBD1. The V gene end was trimmed by 1 base and the J gene end by 0 bases; junction bases not matched to a gene: 4. Germline V gives CDR1 SGHAT, CDR2 FQNNGV. This CDR3 spans 16 amino acids. CDR3 nucleotide sequence: TGTGCCAGCAGCTTAGCCCAGGGGGCAGTGAACACTGAAGCTTTCTTT. Translating gives CASSLAQGAVNTEAFF.

This clone was observed once. V and J are TRBV19 and TRBJ2-1, with D maybe TRBD1 (5 bases). The CDR3 spans 16 residues. V was cut by 5 bases and J by 4 bases, with 18 bases left in between. In germline, CDR1 is LNHDA, CDR2 SQIVND (reference sequence). CDR3 amino acids: CASSPPTQAQYNEQFF. The CDR3 coding sequence is TGTGCCAGTAGTCCGCCGACACAGGCGCAGTACAATGAGCAGTTCTTC.

The chain is built from TRBV6-5 and TRBJ1-2; D is unresolved. V was clipped by 2 bases and J by 3 bases, with 13 bases between them. Germline loops: CDR1 MNHEY, CDR2 SVGAGI. There are 15 residues in the CDR3. CDR3 sequence: CASSYPGPQHYGYTF. In nucleotides, the CDR3 is TGTGCCAGCAGTTACCCGGGTCCTCAGCACTATGGCTACACCTTC.

This clone was recorded once. V gene TRBV30 combines with J gene TRBJ1-3; 9 bases line up with TRBD1. The CDR3 sequence is 17 residues long. Germline V lookup: CDR1 GTSNPN, CDR2 SVGIG (reference sequence). V trimming: 0 bases; J trimming: 0 bases; junction bases outside the gene matches: 6. For the CDR3, the DNA is TGTGCCTGGAGTGTACCGGACAGGGGTCTCTCTGGAAACACCATATATTTT. This sequence encodes CAWSVPDRGLSGNTIYF.

The chain recombines TRBV10-1 with TRBJ2-1; TRBD2 might be the D (6 bases). The CDR3 extends over 15 amino acids. V lost 3 bases and J lost 6, with 15 bases in between. CDR1 WNHNN and CDR2 SYGVQD come from the germline V gene (reference sequence). The CDR3 nucleotides are TGCGCCAGCAGTGACGGGAGTAGGGAAGGCAATGAGCAGTTCTTC. Translated: CASSDGSREGNEQFF.

The chain joins TRBV3-1 (or the pseudogene TRBV3-2) to TRBJ1-1; 8 bases line up with TRBD1. Unmatched junction bases numbered 1, after V lost 1 base and J lost 6 bases. Germline V gives CDR1 LGHDT, CDR2 YNNKEL (reference sequence). CDR3 size: 13 residues. DNA for the CDR3: TGTGCCAGCAGCCAAGGGACAGGGCCTGAAGCTTTCTTT. It codes for CASSQGTGPEAFF.

Only a few counts were recorded for this clone. The chain has TRBV4-2 and TRBJ1-3; D is uncertain. The CDR3 is 18 amino acids. Germline values: CDR1 LGHNA, CDR2 YNFKEQ. Trimming removed 0 bases at V and 3 bases at J, with 18 bases between. CDR3 residues: CASSQEESGPYFGNTIYF. The CDR3 DNA follows: TGTGCCAGCAGCCAAGAAGAGAGCGGCCCGTACTTTGGAAACACCATATATTTT.

CDR3 DNA sequence: TGTGCCAGCAGCCCTCTGGGGACAGCCAATAATTCACCCCTCCACTTT. This translates into CASSPLGTANNSPLHF. V is TRBV5-6 and J is TRBJ1-6; 7 nucleotides align to TRBD1. Trimming removed 4 bases from V and 5 bases from J; junction bases left unmatched: 9. Germline V gene sequence: CDR1 SGHDT, CDR2 YYEEEE. This CDR3 is built from 16 residues.

The CDR3 coding sequence is TGTGCCAGCAGCTTAGCGGGCGGCAATCAGCCCCAGCATTTT. Its protein is CASSLAGGNQPQHF. J is TRBJ1-5 and V is TRBV7-9; D unresolved. There are 14 residues in the CDR3. Looked up from germline, CDR1 is SEHNR and CDR2 is FQNEAQ (reference sequence). V shed 0 bases and J shed 2 bases, with 5 bases lying between them.

The chain has TRBV6-5 and TRBJ2-7, with a possible D match to TRBD2 (5 bases). Trimming cost V 6 bases and J 10 bases, with 19 bases left between them. The germline V gene encodes CDR1 MNHEY and CDR2 SVGAGI. The CDR3 is 13 residues long. Here the CDR3 DNA reads TGTGCCAGCAGCACCAAGGTGGGAGTTAACCAGTACTTC. As protein: CASSTKVGVNQYF.

The J gene is TRBJ2-2, the V gene TRBV3-1 (or the pseudogene TRBV3-2); no definite D call. The germline V gene has CDR1 LGHDT and CDR2 YNNKEL (reference sequence). Trimming removed 4 bases at V and 0 bases at J, with 12 bases between. This CDR3 region has 16 residues. CDR3 sequence: CASSLSPVSNTGELFF. As DNA, the CDR3 is TGTGCCAGCAGCCTATCCCCGGTCTCGAACACCGGGGAGCTGTTTTTT.